This entry is about one T cell receptor (beta chain). Its target is unknown. Only in-frame clones appear in the TCRdb table, and some are missing; sequencing was by immunoSEQ multiplex PCR. This sample carries 70,000 to 90,000 clones, around 82% of them seen once, and the ten largest clones take roughly 9%. These data belong to a study of T cells in localized non-small cell lung cancer. The CDR3 has 16 amino acids. CDR1 and CDR2 (germline): SGDLS, YYNGEE. The germline V and J ends were trimmed by 3 bases and 7 bases, with 20 bases remaining between them. Study-wide findings and caveats: The appearance of a median roughly 53 of the top 100 tumor clones was seen in adjacent lung.

This receptor was identified in a female donor older than 55 with stage I lung adenocarcinoma. The rearrangement links TRBV9 to TRBJ1-5, with D possibly TRBD1 on 5 matching bases. This specimen was peripheral blood, taken before any cancer treatment. CDR3 sequence: CASSEGFGEAGQPQHF. CDR3 DNA: TGTGCCAGCAGCGAGGGGTTCGGGGAAGCAGGACAGCCCCAGCATTTT. The whole variable domain, remainder taken from reference TRBV9 and TRBJ1-5, is DSGVTQTPKHLITATGQRVTLRCSPRSGDLSVYWYQQSLDQGLQFLIQYYNGEERAKGNILERFSAQQFPDLHSELNLSSLELGDSALYFCASSEGFGEAGQPQHFGDGTRLSIL.